These T cell receptor beta chains were read from a single sample in a study of CD8+ T cells in alopecia areata. Measured with immunoSEQ multiplex PCR; TCRdb has only the in-frame clones, and not every one. The table lists about 150,000 clones, over 70% of them singletons. Sequenced here: CD8+ T cells sorted from blood, sampled at week 0. These receptors were taken from a human donor with alopecia areata. CDR3s include the opening cysteine and the closing phenylalanine or tryptophan. Fields, in order: D gene, clone size, J gene, V gene, CDR3 DNA, CDR3 protein. A D gene is named only where the DNA matches it firmly. For some rows the clone size is stated as once, few or many, or as a class when expanded; others skip it.

d_gene: TRBD2
abundance: few
j_gene: TRBJ2-1
v_gene: TRBV5-1
CDR3nt: TGCGCCAGCAGCTTGATCGGTCTAGCGGGACAGACCGACAATGAGCAGTTCTTC
CDR3aa: CASSLIGLAGQTDNEQFF

d_gene: TRBD1
abundance: NA
j_gene: TRBJ2-1
v_gene: TRBV7-9
CDR3nt: TGTGCCAGCAGCAGGATCGACAGGGGGCGCGATCGGCAGTTCTTC
CDR3aa: CASSRIDRGRDRQFF

d_gene: TRBD2
abundance: NA
j_gene: TRBJ2-3
v_gene: TRBV30
CDR3nt: TGTGCCTGGAGCGCAGGGTGGCGGGAGTTCACAGATACGCAGTATTTT
CDR3aa: CAWSAGWREFTDTQYF

d_gene: NA
abundance: NA
j_gene: TRBJ1-2
v_gene: TRBV9
CDR3nt: TGTGCCAGCAGCGTAGATTCAGGCTTCTATGGCTACACCTTC
CDR3aa: CASSVDSGFYGYTF

d_gene: NA
abundance: NA
j_gene: TRBJ2-2
v_gene: TRBV29-1
CDR3nt: TGCAGCGTTGAAGGTGACAGGCCCTTCAGGGAGCTGTTTTTT
CDR3aa: CSVEGDRPFRELFF

d_gene: NA
abundance: NA
j_gene: TRBJ2-7
v_gene: TRBV2
CDR3nt: TGTGCCGCACAGGGGGGGGTCTACGAGCAGTACTTC
CDR3aa: CAAQGGVYEQYF

d_gene: NA
abundance: NA
j_gene: TRBJ2-1
v_gene: TRBV7-9
CDR3nt: TGTGCCAGCAGCCTCAGAGAGGAGCAGTTCTTC
CDR3aa: CASSLREEQFF

d_gene: NA
abundance: NA
j_gene: TRBJ2-7
v_gene: TRBV4-1
CDR3nt: TGCGCCAGCAGCCAAAAAGACTTCTCCTACGAGCAGTACTTC
CDR3aa: CASSQKDFSYEQYF

d_gene: NA
abundance: NA
j_gene: TRBJ2-7
v_gene: TRBV27
CDR3nt: TGTGCCAGCAGTTCGTCTATAGGGGACAAAAACTACGAGCAGTACTTC
CDR3aa: CASSSSIGDKNYEQYF

d_gene: NA
abundance: NA
j_gene: TRBJ1-6
v_gene: TRBV2
CDR3nt: TGTGCCAGCAGTGAGTGGTCAGGGTTAGATTCACCCCTCCACTTT
CDR3aa: CASSEWSGLDSPLHF

d_gene: NA
abundance: NA
j_gene: TRBJ1-1
v_gene: TRBV11-2
CDR3nt: TGTGCCAGCAGCTTAGTGGGACCTCGGGGTGAAGCTTTCTTT
CDR3aa: CASSLVGPRGEAFF

d_gene: NA
abundance: NA
j_gene: TRBJ1-5
v_gene: TRBV7-9
CDR3nt: TGTGCCAGCAGCTACACAGGGAGCAATCAGCCCCAGCATTTT
CDR3aa: CASSYTGSNQPQHF

d_gene: NA
abundance: NA
j_gene: TRBJ2-1
v_gene: TRBV13
CDR3nt: TGTGCCAGCAGCTTCTATCTAGCCGGCGGCAACAATGAGCAGTTCTTC
CDR3aa: CASSFYLAGGNNEQFF

d_gene: NA
abundance: NA
j_gene: TRBJ2-1
v_gene: TRBV10-3
CDR3nt: TGTGCCATCAGTGAATCGGCTAGTCCACCCGACAATGAGCAGTTCTTC
CDR3aa: CAISESASPPDNEQFF

d_gene: TRBD1
abundance: once
j_gene: TRBJ1-2
v_gene: TRBV4-1
CDR3nt: TGCGCCAGCAGCCAAGTGGGACAGGGACAAAAAGGTGACGGCTACACCTTC
CDR3aa: CASSQVGQGQKGDGYTF

d_gene: NA
abundance: NA
j_gene: TRBJ2-1
v_gene: TRBV9
CDR3nt: TGTGCCAGCAGCGTAGCTACCGGGGCTGGCCCCTACAATGAGCAGTTCTTC
CDR3aa: CASSVATGAGPYNEQFF

d_gene: NA
abundance: NA
j_gene: TRBJ1-2
v_gene: TRBV29-1
CDR3nt: TGCAGCGTGTCTGAGGCCGGGACAAACTATGGCTACACCTTC
CDR3aa: CSVSEAGTNYGYTF

d_gene: TRBD1
abundance: few
j_gene: TRBJ1-3
v_gene: TRBV2
CDR3nt: TGTGCCAGCAGGGGGACAGGGACTGGAAACACCATATATTTT
CDR3aa: CASRGTGTGNTIYF

d_gene: NA
abundance: NA
j_gene: TRBJ2-3
v_gene: TRBV27
CDR3nt: TGTGCCAGCAGCCCCCGGGGAGATACGCAGTATTTT
CDR3aa: CASSPRGDTQYF

d_gene: NA
abundance: NA
j_gene: TRBJ2-5
v_gene: TRBV28
CDR3nt: TGTGCCAGCAGCATCCAGGAGACGGAGGAGACCCAGTACTTC
CDR3aa: CASSIQETEETQYF

d_gene: NA
abundance: NA
j_gene: TRBJ2-2
v_gene: TRBV5-1
CDR3nt: TGCGCCAGCAGCTCCTTAACCGGGGAGCTGTTTTTT
CDR3aa: CASSSLTGELFF

d_gene: TRBD2
abundance: NA
j_gene: TRBJ2-7
v_gene: TRBV30
CDR3nt: TGTGCCGGGCTGGCCCTAGCGGGCCTGAGCTCCTACGAGCAGTACTTC
CDR3aa: CAGLALAGLSSYEQYF

d_gene: NA
abundance: NA
j_gene: TRBJ2-1
v_gene: TRBV9
CDR3nt: TGTGCCAGCAGCGTAGGATCGGGGGACTACAATGAGCAGTTCTTC
CDR3aa: CASSVGSGDYNEQFF

d_gene: NA
abundance: NA
j_gene: TRBJ2-3
v_gene: TRBV7-9
CDR3nt: TGTGCCAGCAGAGGTCCTTTTGCAGATACGCAGTATTTT
CDR3aa: CASRGPFADTQYF

d_gene: NA
abundance: NA
j_gene: TRBJ1-2
v_gene: TRBV5-4
CDR3nt: TGTGCCAGCAGCTCTACAAATGGCTACACCTTC
CDR3aa: CASSSTNGYTF

d_gene: NA
abundance: NA
j_gene: TRBJ2-7
v_gene: TRBV30
CDR3nt: TGTGCCTGGGGGGACTCCTCTGCCCACTACGAGCAGTACTTC
CDR3aa: CAWGDSSAHYEQYF

d_gene: TRBD2
abundance: NA
j_gene: TRBJ2-7
v_gene: TRBV4-1
CDR3nt: TGCGCCAGCAGCCAAGAGCAGACTAGCGGGGACTCCTACGAGCAGTACTTC
CDR3aa: CASSQEQTSGDSYEQYF

d_gene: NA
abundance: NA
j_gene: TRBJ2-3
v_gene: TRBV9
CDR3nt: TGTGCCAGCAGCGTTTCTAGCGGCACAGATACGCAGTATTTT
CDR3aa: CASSVSSGTDTQYF

d_gene: NA
abundance: NA
j_gene: TRBJ2-3
v_gene: TRBV27
CDR3nt: TGTGCCAGCAGACCCCTAGGGGGACTCGCCACAGATACGCAGTATTTT
CDR3aa: CASRPLGGLATDTQYF

d_gene: NA
abundance: NA
j_gene: TRBJ1-3
v_gene: TRBV7-9
CDR3nt: TGTGCCAGCAGCTTAGCCGGAAACACCATATATTTT
CDR3aa: CASSLAGNTIYF

d_gene: NA
abundance: once
j_gene: TRBJ1-2
v_gene: TRBV9
CDR3nt: TGTGCCAGCTGCTGGGTTAACTATGGCTACACCTTC
CDR3aa: CASCWVNYGYTF

d_gene: TRBD1
abundance: NA
j_gene: TRBJ2-1
v_gene: TRBV7-9
CDR3nt: TGTGCCAGCAGCTCCACCGGGACAGCTTACAATGAGCAGTTCTTC
CDR3aa: CASSSTGTAYNEQFF

d_gene: TRBD2
abundance: once
j_gene: TRBJ2-1
v_gene: TRBV7-9
CDR3nt: TGTGCCAGCAGCGCGCGGGCTAGCGGCTCCTACAATGAGCAGTTCTTC
CDR3aa: CASSARASGSYNEQFF

d_gene: NA
abundance: once
j_gene: TRBJ2-1
v_gene: TRBV11-3
CDR3nt: TGTGCCAGCAGCCAACAGGGAACCTACAATGAGCAGTTCTTC
CDR3aa: CASSQQGTYNEQFF

d_gene: TRBD2
abundance: NA
j_gene: TRBJ2-3
v_gene: TRBV27
CDR3nt: TGTGCCAGCAGGCGACTAGCGGGGGTGGCAGATACGCAGTATTTT
CDR3aa: CASRRLAGVADTQYF

d_gene: TRBD2
abundance: NA
j_gene: TRBJ2-1
v_gene: TRBV2
CDR3nt: TGTGCCACCAGTATGACGGGAGGATCTTACAATGAGCAGTTCTTC
CDR3aa: CATSMTGGSYNEQFF

d_gene: TRBD1
abundance: NA
j_gene: TRBJ1-1
v_gene: TRBV7-8
CDR3nt: TGTGCCAGCCGCGCAGGGGGCGTCACTGAAGCTTTCTTT
CDR3aa: CASRAGGVTEAFF

d_gene: TRBD2
abundance: NA
j_gene: TRBJ2-1
v_gene: TRBV29-1
CDR3nt: TGCAGCGTTGTTTTAGCGGGCTACAATGAGCAGTTCTTC
CDR3aa: CSVVLAGYNEQFF

d_gene: TRBD1
abundance: NA
j_gene: TRBJ2-7
v_gene: TRBV5-1
CDR3nt: TGCGCCAGCAGCTTGGGGACAGGGGGTTACGAGCAGTACTTC
CDR3aa: CASSLGTGGYEQYF

d_gene: NA
abundance: NA
j_gene: TRBJ2-7
v_gene: TRBV29-1
CDR3nt: TGCAGCGTTGCTGGGACCTACGAGCAGTACTTC
CDR3aa: CSVAGTYEQYF

d_gene: TRBD1
abundance: NA
j_gene: TRBJ1-1
v_gene: TRBV13
CDR3nt: TGTGCCAGCGTATCTACAGGGGGGAACACTGAAGCTTTCTTT
CDR3aa: CASVSTGGNTEAFF

d_gene: NA
abundance: NA
j_gene: TRBJ2-3
v_gene: TRBV5-1
CDR3nt: TGCGCCAGCAGGGGGGCCGGAGGTGTTAACACAGATACGCAGTATTTT
CDR3aa: CASRGAGGVNTDTQYF

d_gene: TRBD2
abundance: NA
j_gene: TRBJ2-7
v_gene: TRBV9
CDR3nt: TGTGCCAGCAGCGAAGAGGGAGGGATGACCTACGAGCAGTACTTC
CDR3aa: CASSEEGGMTYEQYF